The entry below describes one TCR beta chain. The data stem from a study of blood T cells in healthy people across ages. There are 16 residues in the CDR3. Sample-barcoded 5' priming and a J-beta primer mix drove a second PCR of roughly 6 to 12 cycles. Each sample yielded at least 2.5 million CDR3-containing paired-end reads. TCRdb recomputed calls from the 5' RACE reads with MiXCR, one row per CDR3 protein. The sample holds approximately 730,000 distinct CDR3 sequences; approximately 43% are singletons and the top ten take 20% to 25%. This TCR came from a woman aged 55-69 years in good health. Sequenced input: blood. This chain uses TRBV21-1 with TRBJ2-5; the D segment call TRBD1 is taken from the table without a DNA check. TRBV21-1 is an annotated pseudogene. The CDR3: CASSLEDKGRVETQYF. The CDR3 DNA follows: TGTGCCAGCAGCTTAGAAGATAAGGGGCGGGTCGAGACCCAGTACTTC.